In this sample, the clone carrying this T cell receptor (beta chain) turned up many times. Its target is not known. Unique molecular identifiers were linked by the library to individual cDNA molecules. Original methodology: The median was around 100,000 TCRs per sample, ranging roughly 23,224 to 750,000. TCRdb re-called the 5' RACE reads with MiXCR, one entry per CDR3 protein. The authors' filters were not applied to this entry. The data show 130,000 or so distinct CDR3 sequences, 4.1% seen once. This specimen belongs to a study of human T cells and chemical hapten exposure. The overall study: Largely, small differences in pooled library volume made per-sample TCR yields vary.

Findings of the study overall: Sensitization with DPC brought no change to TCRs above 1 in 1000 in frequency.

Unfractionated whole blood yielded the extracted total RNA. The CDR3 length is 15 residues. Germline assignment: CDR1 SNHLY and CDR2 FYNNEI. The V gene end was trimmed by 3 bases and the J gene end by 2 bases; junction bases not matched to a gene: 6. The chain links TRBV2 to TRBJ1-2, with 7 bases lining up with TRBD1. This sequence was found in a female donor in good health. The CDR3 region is CASSEWDSSNYGYTF. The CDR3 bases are TGTGCCAGCAGTGAGTGGGACAGTTCGAACTATGGCTACACCTTC.